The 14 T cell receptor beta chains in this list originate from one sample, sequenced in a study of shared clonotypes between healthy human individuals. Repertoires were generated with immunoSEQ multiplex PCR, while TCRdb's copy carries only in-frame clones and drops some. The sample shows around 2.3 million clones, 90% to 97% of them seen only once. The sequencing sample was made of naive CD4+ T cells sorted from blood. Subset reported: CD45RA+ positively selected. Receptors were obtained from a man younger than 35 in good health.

The CDR3 spells CAWRDQGTGELFF. The CDR3 region has the DNA TGTGCCTGGAGGGACCAGGGCACCGGGGAGCTGTTTTTT. The chain is built from TRBV30 and TRBJ2-2; possible D gene TRBD1, 5 bases. The V and J ends lost 3 bases and 4 bases respectively, with 9 bases between them. Germline CDR1 GTSNPN, CDR2 SVGIG (reference sequence). The CDR3 sequence is 13 residues long.

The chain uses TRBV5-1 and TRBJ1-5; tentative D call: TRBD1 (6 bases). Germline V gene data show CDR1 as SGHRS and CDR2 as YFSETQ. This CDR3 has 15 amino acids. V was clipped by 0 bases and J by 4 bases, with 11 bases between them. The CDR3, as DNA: TGCGCCAGCAGCTTGGACGGACAGTTTAATCAGCCCCAGCATTTT. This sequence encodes CASSLDGQFNQPQHF. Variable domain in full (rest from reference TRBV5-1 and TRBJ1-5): KAGVTQTPRYLIKTRGQQVTLSCSPISGHRSVSWYQQTPGQGLQFLFEYFSETQRNKGNFPGRFSGRQFSNSRSEMNVSTLELGDSALYLCASSLDGQFNQPQHFGDGTRLSIL.

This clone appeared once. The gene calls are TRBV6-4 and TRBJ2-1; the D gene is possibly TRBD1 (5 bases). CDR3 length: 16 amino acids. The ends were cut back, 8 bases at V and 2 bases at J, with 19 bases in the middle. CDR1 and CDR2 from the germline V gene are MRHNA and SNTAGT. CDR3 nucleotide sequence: TGTGCCAGCTCCCGACAGACGTGGGTTCCCTACAATGAGCAGTTCTTC. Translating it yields CASSRQTWVPYNEQFF.

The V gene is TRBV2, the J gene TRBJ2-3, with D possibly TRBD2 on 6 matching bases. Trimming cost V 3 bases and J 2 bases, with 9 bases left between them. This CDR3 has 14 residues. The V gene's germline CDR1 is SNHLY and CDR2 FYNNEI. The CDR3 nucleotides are TGTGCCAGCAGTGATTCGCGGGACACAGATACGCAGTATTTT. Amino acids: CASSDSRDTDTQYF.

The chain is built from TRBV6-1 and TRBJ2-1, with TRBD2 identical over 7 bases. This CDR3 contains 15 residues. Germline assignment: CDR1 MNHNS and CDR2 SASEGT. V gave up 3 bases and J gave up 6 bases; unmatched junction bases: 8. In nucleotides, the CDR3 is TGTGCCAGCAGTGACCAAGCGGGGCGGGGCAATGAGCAGTTCTTC. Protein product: CASSDQAGRGNEQFF.

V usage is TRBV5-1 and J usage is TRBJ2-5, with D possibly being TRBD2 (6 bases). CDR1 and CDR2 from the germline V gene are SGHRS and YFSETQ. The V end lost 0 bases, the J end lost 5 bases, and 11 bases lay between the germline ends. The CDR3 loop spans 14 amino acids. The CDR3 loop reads CASSLALGLETQYF. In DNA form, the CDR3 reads TGCGCCAGCAGCTTGGCCCTGGGACTCGAGACCCAGTACTTC.

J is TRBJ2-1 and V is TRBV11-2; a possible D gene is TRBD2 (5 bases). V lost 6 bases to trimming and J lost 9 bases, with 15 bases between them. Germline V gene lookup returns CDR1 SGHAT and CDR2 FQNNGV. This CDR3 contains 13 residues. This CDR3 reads CASSSGYRGEQFF. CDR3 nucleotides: TGTGCCAGCAGTTCCGGCTATCGGGGTGAGCAGTTCTTC.

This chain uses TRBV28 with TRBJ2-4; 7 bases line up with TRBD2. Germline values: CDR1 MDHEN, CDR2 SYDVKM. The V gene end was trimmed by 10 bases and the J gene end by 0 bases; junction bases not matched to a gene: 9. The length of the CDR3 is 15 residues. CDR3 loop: CATSAGPLAKNIQYF. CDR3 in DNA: TGTGCCACCTCAGCGGGGCCCCTAGCCAAAAACATTCAGTACTTC. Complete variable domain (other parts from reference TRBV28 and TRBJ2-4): DVKVTQSSRYLVKRTGEKVFLECVQDMDHENMFWYRQDPGLGLRLIYFSYDVKMKEKGDIPEGYSVSREKKERFSLILESASTNQTSMYLCATSAGPLAKNIQYFGAGTRLSVL.

The CDR3 here is CAISEFWNQPQHF. In DNA, the CDR3 is TGTGCCATCAGTGAGTTTTGGAATCAGCCCCAGCATTTT. This chain uses TRBV10-3 with TRBJ1-5; no clear D. The CDR3 totals 13 residues. V lost 1 base to trimming and J lost 4 bases, with 5 bases between them. Germline V CDR1 and CDR2: ENHRY, SYGVKD.

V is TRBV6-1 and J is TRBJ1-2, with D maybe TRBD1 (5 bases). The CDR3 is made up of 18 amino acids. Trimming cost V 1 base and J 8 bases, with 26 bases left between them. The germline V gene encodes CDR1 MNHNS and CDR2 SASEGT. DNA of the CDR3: TGTGCCAGCAGTGAAGAAACGATCGTTTGGGGGTACGGGGGAGGCTACACCTTC. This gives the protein CASSEETIVWGYGGGYTF.

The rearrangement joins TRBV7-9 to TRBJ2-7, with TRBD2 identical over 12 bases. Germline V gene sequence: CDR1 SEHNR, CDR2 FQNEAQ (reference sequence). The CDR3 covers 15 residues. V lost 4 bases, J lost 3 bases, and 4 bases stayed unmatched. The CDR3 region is CASSSTSGGHYEQYF. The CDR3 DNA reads TGTGCCAGCAGCTCGACTAGCGGGGGACACTACGAGCAGTACTTC.

CDR3 residues: CAISEGQASNQPQHF. DNA of the CDR3: TGTGCCATCAGTGAGGGGCAGGCTAGCAATCAGCCCCAGCATTTT. The V and J genes are TRBV10-3 and TRBJ1-5; D is unclear. Germline CDR1 is ENHRY and CDR2 is SYGVKD. V was shortened by 2 bases and J by 0 bases, with 8 bases between the two germline ends. The CDR3 is 15 amino acids.

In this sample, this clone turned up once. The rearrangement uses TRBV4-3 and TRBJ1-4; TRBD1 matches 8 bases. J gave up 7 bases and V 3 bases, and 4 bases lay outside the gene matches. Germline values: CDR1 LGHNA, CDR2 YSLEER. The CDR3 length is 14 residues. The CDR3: CASSHPGQAEKLFF. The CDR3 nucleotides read TGCGCCAGCAGCCATCCGGGACAGGCTGAAAAACTGTTTTTT.

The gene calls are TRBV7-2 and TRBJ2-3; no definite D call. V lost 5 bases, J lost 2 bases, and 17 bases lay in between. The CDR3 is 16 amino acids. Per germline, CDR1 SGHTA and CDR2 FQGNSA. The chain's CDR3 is CASSPRIEIITDTQYF. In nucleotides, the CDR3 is TGTGCCAGCAGCCCCCGGATCGAAATTATCACAGATACGCAGTATTTT.